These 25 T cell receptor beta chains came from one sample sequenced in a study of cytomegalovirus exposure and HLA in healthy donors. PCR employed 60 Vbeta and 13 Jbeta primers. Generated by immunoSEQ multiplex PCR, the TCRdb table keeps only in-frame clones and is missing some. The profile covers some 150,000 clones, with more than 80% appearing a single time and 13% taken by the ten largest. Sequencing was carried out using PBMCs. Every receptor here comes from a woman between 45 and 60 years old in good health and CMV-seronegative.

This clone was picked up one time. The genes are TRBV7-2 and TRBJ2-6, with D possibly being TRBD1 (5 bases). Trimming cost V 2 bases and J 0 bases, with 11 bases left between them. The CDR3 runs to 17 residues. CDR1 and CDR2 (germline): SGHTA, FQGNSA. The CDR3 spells CASSLKGHSSGANVLTF. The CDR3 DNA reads TGTGCCAGCAGCTTAAAGGGGCACTCCTCTGGGGCCAACGTCCTGACTTTC.

DNA for the CDR3: TGTGCCAGCAGAGCAGGGATCCGACACCTAAGCACAGATACGCAGTATTTT. It yields the protein CASRAGIRHLSTDTQYF. The chain carries TRBV28 and TRBJ2-3, with a weak D call TRBD1 (5 bases). The CDR3 consists of 17 residues. Germline CDR1 is MDHEN and CDR2 is SYDVKM. Trimming removed 6 bases at V and 0 bases at J, with 19 bases between. Filled out from reference TRBV28 and TRBJ2-3, the complete variable domain reads DVKVTQSSRYLVKRTGEKVFLECVQDMDHENMFWYRQDPGLGLRLIYFSYDVKMKEKGDIPEGYSVSREKKERFSLILESASTNQTSMYLCASRAGIRHLSTDTQYFGPGTRLTVL.

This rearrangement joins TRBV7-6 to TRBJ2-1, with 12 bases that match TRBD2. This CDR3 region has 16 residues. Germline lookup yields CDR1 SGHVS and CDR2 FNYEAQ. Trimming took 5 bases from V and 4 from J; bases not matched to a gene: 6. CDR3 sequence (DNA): TGTGCCAGCAGCCGCAGGACTAGCGGGGCTTACAATGAGCAGTTCTTC. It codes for CASSRRTSGAYNEQFF.

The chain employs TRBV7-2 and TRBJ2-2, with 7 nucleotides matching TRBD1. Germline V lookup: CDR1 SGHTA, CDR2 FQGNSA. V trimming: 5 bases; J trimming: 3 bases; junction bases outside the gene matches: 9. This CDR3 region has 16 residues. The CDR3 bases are TGTGCCAGCAGCCTATCCCGGACAGGCTACACCGGGGAGCTGTTTTTT. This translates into CASSLSRTGYTGELFF.

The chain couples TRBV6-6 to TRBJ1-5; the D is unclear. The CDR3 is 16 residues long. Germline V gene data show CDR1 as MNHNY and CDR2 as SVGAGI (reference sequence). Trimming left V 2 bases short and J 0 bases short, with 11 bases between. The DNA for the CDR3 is TGTGCCAGCAGTTACCAGGCAGACTATAGCAATCAGCCCCAGCATTTT. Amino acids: CASSYQADYSNQPQHF.

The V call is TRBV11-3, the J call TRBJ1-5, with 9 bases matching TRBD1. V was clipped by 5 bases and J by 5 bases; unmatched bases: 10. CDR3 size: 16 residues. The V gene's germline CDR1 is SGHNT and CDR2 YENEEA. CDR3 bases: TGTGCCAGCAGCCACTTCAGCGACAGGGGGGATCAGCCCCAGCATTTT. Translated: CASSHFSDRGDQPQHF.

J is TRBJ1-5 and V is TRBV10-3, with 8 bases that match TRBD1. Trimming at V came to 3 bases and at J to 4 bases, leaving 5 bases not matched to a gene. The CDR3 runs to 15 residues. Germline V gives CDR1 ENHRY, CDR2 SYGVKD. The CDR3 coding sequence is TGTGCCATCAGTGAAGGACAGGGCGGGAATCAGCCCCAGCATTTT. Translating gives CAISEGQGGNQPQHF.

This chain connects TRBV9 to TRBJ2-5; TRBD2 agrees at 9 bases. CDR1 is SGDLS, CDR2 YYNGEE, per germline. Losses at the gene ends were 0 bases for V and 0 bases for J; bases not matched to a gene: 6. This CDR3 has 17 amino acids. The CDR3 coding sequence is TGTGCCAGCAGCGTAGCTCTTAGCGGGGGTGACCAAGAGACCCAGTACTTC. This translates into CASSVALSGGDQETQYF.

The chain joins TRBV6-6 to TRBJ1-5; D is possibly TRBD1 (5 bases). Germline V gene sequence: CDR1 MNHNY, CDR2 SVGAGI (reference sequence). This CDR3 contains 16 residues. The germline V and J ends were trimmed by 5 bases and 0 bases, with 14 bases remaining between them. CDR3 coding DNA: TGTGCCAGCAGTCTTGGGGACTCTTATAGCAATCAGCCCCAGCATTTT. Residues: CASSLGDSYSNQPQHF.

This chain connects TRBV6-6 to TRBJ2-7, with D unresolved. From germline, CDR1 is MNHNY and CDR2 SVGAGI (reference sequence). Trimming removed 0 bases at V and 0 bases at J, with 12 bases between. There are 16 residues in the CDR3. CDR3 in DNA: TGTGCCAGCAGTTACTCGCAGGCACACAGCTCCTACGAGCAGTACTTC. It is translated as CASSYSQAHSSYEQYF.

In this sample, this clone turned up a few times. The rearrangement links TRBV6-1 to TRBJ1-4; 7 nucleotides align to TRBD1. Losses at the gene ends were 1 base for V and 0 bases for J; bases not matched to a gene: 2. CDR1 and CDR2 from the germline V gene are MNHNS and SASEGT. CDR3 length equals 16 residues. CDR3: CASSEGQGSTNEKLFF. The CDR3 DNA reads TGTGCCAGCAGTGAAGGACAGGGATCAACTAATGAAAAACTGTTTTTT.

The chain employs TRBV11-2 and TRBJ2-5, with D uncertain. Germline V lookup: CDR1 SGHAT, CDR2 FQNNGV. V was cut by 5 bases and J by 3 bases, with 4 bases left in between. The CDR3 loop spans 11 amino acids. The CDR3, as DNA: TGTGCCAGCAGCCCCAAAGAGACCCAGTACTTC. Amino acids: CASSPKETQYF.

The CDR3 reads CASRDGQGASYEQYF. Here the CDR3 DNA reads TGTGCCAGCAGGGATGGACAGGGGGCTTCCTACGAGCAGTACTTC. The chain couples TRBV6-5 to TRBJ2-7; 11 nucleotides agree with TRBD1. J was trimmed by 1 base and V by 6 bases; bases with no gene match: 5. The V gene's germline CDR1 is MNHEY and CDR2 SVGAGI. The CDR3 is 15 amino acids.

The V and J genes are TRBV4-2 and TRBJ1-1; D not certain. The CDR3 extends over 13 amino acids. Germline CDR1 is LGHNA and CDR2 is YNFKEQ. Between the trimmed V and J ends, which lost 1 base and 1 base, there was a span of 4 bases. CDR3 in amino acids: CASSQGRNTEAFF. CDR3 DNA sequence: TGTGCCAGCAGCCAAGGCAGGAACACTGAAGCTTTCTTT.

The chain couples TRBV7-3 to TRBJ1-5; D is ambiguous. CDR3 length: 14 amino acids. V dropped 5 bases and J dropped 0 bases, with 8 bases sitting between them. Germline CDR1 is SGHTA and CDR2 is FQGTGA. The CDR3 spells CASSKEYSNQPQHF. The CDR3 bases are TGTGCCAGCAGCAAGGAGTATAGCAATCAGCCCCAGCATTTT.

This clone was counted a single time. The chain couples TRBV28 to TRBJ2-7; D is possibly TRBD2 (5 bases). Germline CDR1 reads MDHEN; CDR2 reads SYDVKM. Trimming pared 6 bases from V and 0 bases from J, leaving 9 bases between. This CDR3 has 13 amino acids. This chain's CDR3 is CASRADISYEQYF. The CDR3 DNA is TGTGCCAGCAGAGCGGATATCTCCTACGAGCAGTACTTC.

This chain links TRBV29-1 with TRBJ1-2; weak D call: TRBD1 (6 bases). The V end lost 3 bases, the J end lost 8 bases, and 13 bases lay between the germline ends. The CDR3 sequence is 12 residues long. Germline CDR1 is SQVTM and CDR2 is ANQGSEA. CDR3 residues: CSVDRGKDGYTF. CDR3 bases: TGCAGCGTTGACAGGGGAAAAGACGGCTACACCTTC. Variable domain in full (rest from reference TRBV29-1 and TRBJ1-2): SAVISQKPSRDICQRGTSLTIQCQVDSQVTMMFWYRQQPGQSLTLIATANQGSEATYESGFVIDKFPISRPNLTFSTLTVSNMSPEDSSIYLCSVDRGKDGYTFGSGTRLTVV.

The CDR3 spells CASSPVLAKLPGAKNIQYF. The CDR3 nucleotides are TGTGCCAGCAGCCCCGTGTTAGCCAAACTCCCGGGGGCCAAAAACATTCAGTACTTC. V is TRBV7-2 and J is TRBJ2-4; D is perhaps TRBD2 (5 bases). V lost 5 bases and J 1 base, leaving 24 bases between the germline ends. Germline values: CDR1 SGHTA, CDR2 FQGNSA. This CDR3 is 19 amino acids long.

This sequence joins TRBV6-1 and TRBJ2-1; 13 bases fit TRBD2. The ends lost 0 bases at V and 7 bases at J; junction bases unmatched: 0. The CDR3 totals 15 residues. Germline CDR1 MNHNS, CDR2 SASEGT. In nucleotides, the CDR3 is TGTGCCAGCAGTGAAGCGACTAGCGGGGGGAATGAGCAGTTCTTC. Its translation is CASSEATSGGNEQFF.

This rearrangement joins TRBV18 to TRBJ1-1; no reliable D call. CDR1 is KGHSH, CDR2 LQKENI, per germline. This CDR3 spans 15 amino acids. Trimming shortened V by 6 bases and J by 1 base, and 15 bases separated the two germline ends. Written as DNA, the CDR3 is TGTGCCAGCTCTCTAGTCCTAGCGGAGAACACTGAAGCTTTCTTT. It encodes CASSLVLAENTEAFF.

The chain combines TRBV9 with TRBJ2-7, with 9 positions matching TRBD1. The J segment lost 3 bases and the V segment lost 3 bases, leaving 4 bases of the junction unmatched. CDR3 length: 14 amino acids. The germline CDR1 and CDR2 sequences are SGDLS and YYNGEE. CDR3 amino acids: CASSAGQGHYEQYF. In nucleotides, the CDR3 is TGTGCCAGCAGCGCGGGACAGGGTCACTACGAGCAGTACTTC.

The chain's CDR3 is CASSVDRGLYNEQFF. The CDR3 DNA sequence: TGTGCCAGCTCAGTGGACAGGGGGCTTTACAATGAGCAGTTCTTC. The rearrangement uses TRBV18 and TRBJ2-1; TRBD1 matches at 11 bases. CDR3 length: 15 residues. Germline CDR1 is KGHSH and CDR2 is LQKENI. The V gene end was trimmed by 5 bases and the J gene end by 4 bases; junction bases not matched to a gene: 4.

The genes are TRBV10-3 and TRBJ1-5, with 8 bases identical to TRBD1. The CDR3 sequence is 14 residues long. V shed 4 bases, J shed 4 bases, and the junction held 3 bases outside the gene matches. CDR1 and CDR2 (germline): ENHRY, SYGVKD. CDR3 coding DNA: TGTGCCATCAGTGCGGACAGGGAAAATCAGCCCCAGCATTTT. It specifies CAISADRENQPQHF.

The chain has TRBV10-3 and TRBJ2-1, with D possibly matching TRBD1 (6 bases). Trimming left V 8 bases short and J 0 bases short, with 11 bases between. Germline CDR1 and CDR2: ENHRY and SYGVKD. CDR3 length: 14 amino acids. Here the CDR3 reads CAIRGGSSYNEQFF. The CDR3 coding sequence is TGTGCCATCCGAGGGGGAAGCTCCTACAATGAGCAGTTCTTC.

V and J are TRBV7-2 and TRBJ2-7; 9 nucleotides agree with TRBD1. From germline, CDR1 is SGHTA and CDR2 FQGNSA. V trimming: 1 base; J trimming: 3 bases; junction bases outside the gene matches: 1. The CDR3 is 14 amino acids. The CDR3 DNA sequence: TGTGCCAGCAGCTTAGACAGGGGGCTCTACGAGCAGTACTTC. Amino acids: CASSLDRGLYEQYF.